This TCR beta chain was documented in a study of post-analysis software for immune sequencing data. Study results and caveats: Five TRBV segments (TRBV5-6, TRBV5-1 and TRBV20-1 among them) occurred more frequently in patients than in controls.

The CDR3 spans 16 residues. The V gene's germline CDR1 is MNHEY and CDR2 SVGAGI. V dropped 0 bases and J dropped 4 bases, with 13 bases sitting between them. Concerning this clonotype: Its antigen is not identified.

The TCR beta cDNA libraries carried unique molecular identifiers. TCRdb analysed the PCR reads with MiXCR anew, one entry per CDR3 protein. The repertoire holds hundreds of thousands of distinct CDR3 sequences, with about 57% as singletons. The rearrangement links TRBV6-5 to TRBJ1-5; weak D call: TRBD1 (5 bases). Sequencing was performed on blood. The TCR originated in a girl aged 10 to 17 with multiple sclerosis. The CDR3 bases are TGTGCCAGCAGTTACTCGGGACCGCTCACGAATCAGCCCCAGCATTTT. The encoded protein is CASSYSGPLTNQPQHF.